A single sample is the source of the 31 T cell receptor beta chains below, sequenced in a study of neoadjuvant nivolumab and ipilimumab in lung cancer. Sequencing was performed with immunoSEQ multiplex PCR; in TCRdb, only in-frame clones are kept and a portion is missing. The table records some 25,000 clones, about 75% of them present only once. Sample: tumor tissue, taken after neoadjuvant nivolumab, alone or with ipilimumab, at or shortly before surgery. Source of these receptors: an adult with non-small cell lung cancer.

The chain links TRBV10-2 to TRBJ2-6, with no clear D. Germline V CDR1 and CDR2: WSHSY, SAAADI. V was trimmed by 11 bases and J by 0 bases, leaving 8 bases between them. The CDR3 contains 13 residues. This CDR3 is CAARASGANVLTF. CDR3 nucleotide sequence: TGCGCCGCTCGGGCCTCTGGGGCCAACGTCCTGACTTTC.

CDR3 protein: CASSVEDGRLKETQYF. DNA for the CDR3: TGTGCCAGCAGCGTAGAGGACGGACGGTTGAAAGAGACCCAGTACTTC. The V gene is TRBV9, the J gene TRBJ2-5, with D uncertain. Per germline, CDR1 SGDLS and CDR2 YYNGEE. Trimming took 0 bases from V and 3 from J, leaving 15 bases between them. CDR3 length: 16 amino acids.

The V call is TRBV5-1, the J call TRBJ1-1; maybe TRBD1 (6 bases). The CDR3 extends over 16 amino acids. The V and J ends lost 0 bases and 0 bases respectively, with 12 bases between them. Germline V gives CDR1 SGHRS, CDR2 YFSETQ. The CDR3 DNA sequence: TGCGCCAGCAGCTTGGTTTTCGGGACACTGAACACTGAAGCTTTCTTT. The encoded protein is CASSLVFGTLNTEAFF.

The chain links TRBV10-3 to TRBJ2-7; 8 bases are shared with TRBD1. V lost 2 bases, J lost 2 bases, and 5 bases stayed unmatched. Looked up from germline, CDR1 is ENHRY and CDR2 is SYGVKD. The CDR3 is 15 residues long. CDR3: CAISEGGTGTYEQYF. Written as DNA, the CDR3 is TGTGCCATCAGTGAGGGAGGGACAGGAACCTACGAGCAGTACTTC.

This sequence joins TRBV29-1 and TRBJ2-3; 12 positions agree with TRBD1. Germline V lookup: CDR1 SQVTM, CDR2 ANQGSEA. After removal of 7 bases from V and 4 bases from J, the junction contained 9 bases not matched to a gene. CDR3 size: 15 residues. CDR3 sequence: CSAGTGGTFADTQYF. In DNA form, the CDR3 reads TGCAGCGCAGGGACAGGGGGCACGTTCGCAGATACGCAGTATTTT.

The count of this clone is one. The junction does not match germline at one end; this may be a read error. The chain combines TRBV5-6 with TRBJ2-3; 7 positions match TRBD1. The CDR3 length is 11 residues. Germline lookup yields CDR1 SGHDT and CDR2 YYEEEE. The CDR3 DNA reads TGTGCCAGCAGCCGTATAGGGGACAGCCTGTTT. Translated, it gives CASSRIGDSLF.

The rearrangement joins TRBV7-9 to TRBJ1-5; D is ambiguous. Germline values: CDR1 SEHNR, CDR2 FQNEAQ (reference sequence). The CDR3 has 14 residues. V lost 7 bases to trimming and J lost 5 bases, with 15 bases between them. CDR3 loop: CASTQSNGYQPQHF. The DNA for the CDR3 is TGTGCCAGCACCCAATCTAATGGTTATCAGCCCCAGCATTTT. The full variable domain, in which reference TRBV7-9 and TRBJ1-5 provide the parts outside the CDR3, is DTGVSQNPRHKITKRGQNVTFRCDPISEHNRLYWYRQTLGQGPEFLTYFQNEAQLEKSRLLSDRFSAERPKGSFSTLEIQRTEQGDSAMYLCASTQSNGYQPQHFGDGTRLSIL.

The chain recombines TRBV2 with TRBJ1-1, with 7 bases matching TRBD1. Germline-derived CDR1 and CDR2 are SNHLY and FYNNEI. With V trimmed by 0 bases and J by 3 bases, 4 bases remained unmatched. This CDR3 spans 15 amino acids. CDR3 in amino acids: CASSEAEGAYTEAFF. The CDR3 coding sequence is TGTGCCAGCAGTGAAGCCGAGGGGGCATACACTGAAGCTTTCTTT.

CDR3 coding DNA: TGCAGCGTTGAATCTCTGGCAAATCAGCCCCAGCATTTT. Translated: CSVESLANQPQHF. The rearrangement uses TRBV29-1 and TRBJ1-5; D unresolved. CDR1 and CDR2 (germline): SQVTM, ANQGSEA. Between the trimmed V and J ends, which lost 2 bases and 4 bases, there was a span of 9 bases. The CDR3 consists of 13 residues.

V and J are TRBV30 and TRBJ2-3; D remains unclear. The germline V gene encodes CDR1 GTSNPN and CDR2 SVGIG (reference sequence). The ends were cut back, 6 bases at V and 5 bases at J, with 12 bases in the middle. This CDR3 is built from 12 residues. CDR3 sequence reads: CACRILEDTQYF. The DNA for the CDR3 is TGTGCCTGCAGGATTTTGGAAGATACGCAGTATTTT.

In this sample, this clone is medium-sized. The chain combines TRBV6-1 with TRBJ2-7, with 8 bases lining up with TRBD2. J lost 0 bases, V lost 5 bases, and 6 bases had no gene match. The CDR3 is 15 residues long. CDR1 is MNHNS and CDR2 is SASEGT in the germline V gene. CDR3 protein: CASSPGGGFSYEQYF. The CDR3 DNA reads TGTGCCAGCAGTCCAGGCGGGGGGTTCTCCTACGAGCAGTACTTC.

The chain is built from TRBV18 and TRBJ1-1; D not resolved. Trimming pared 4 bases from V and 3 bases from J, leaving 12 bases between. The germline CDR1 and CDR2 sequences are KGHSH and LQKENI. This CDR3 has 14 residues. The CDR3 region is CASSRKLGDTEAFF. CDR3 DNA: TGTGCCAGCTCACGAAAGCTGGGAGACACTGAAGCTTTCTTT.

The CDR3 DNA is TGTGCCATCAGTGAGCCTGGACTAGCGGGGGGAGAGACCCAGTACTTC. Its translation: CAISEPGLAGGETQYF. The chain has TRBV10-3 and TRBJ2-5; 14 nucleotides agree with TRBD2. J gave up 4 bases and V 2 bases, and 3 bases lay outside the gene matches. CDR1 is ENHRY, CDR2 SYGVKD, per germline. The CDR3 totals 16 residues.

This clone was picked up a small number of times. The V and J genes are TRBV28 and TRBJ2-5, with 9 bases aligning to TRBD2. J lost 4 bases, V lost 2 bases, and 8 bases had no gene match. CDR1 and CDR2 (germline): MDHEN, SYDVKM. This CDR3 comprises 16 residues. The CDR3 DNA reads TGTGCCAGCAGTTTAGCCGGTGCGGGGGGGAGAGAGACCCAGTACTTC. Translating it yields CASSLAGAGGRETQYF.

The chain employs TRBV11-2 and TRBJ2-3; D is possibly TRBD1 (6 bases). The CDR3 spans 15 residues. The germline CDR1 and CDR2 sequences are SGHAT and FQNNGV. The germline V and J ends were trimmed by 5 bases and 4 bases, with 16 bases remaining between them. The CDR3 sequence: CASSRGHPVADTQYF. The CDR3, as DNA: TGTGCCAGCAGCCGGGGACACCCGGTGGCAGATACGCAGTATTTT.

This clone was picked up a small number of times. V and J are TRBV30 and TRBJ2-3, with 9 bases that match TRBD2. The CDR3 loop spans 15 amino acids. CDR1 GTSNPN and CDR2 SVGIG come from the germline V gene (reference sequence). J lost 2 bases, V lost 5 bases, and 8 bases had no gene match. The CDR3 DNA is TGTGCCTGGGGGGCAGCGGGGGGTCTCACAGATACGCAGTATTTT. As protein: CAWGAAGGLTDTQYF.

The chain uses TRBV14 and TRBJ1-6; D is perhaps TRBD1 (5 bases). Trimming left V 3 bases short and J 7 bases short, with 13 bases between. The CDR3 has 15 residues. Germline CDR1 is SGHDN and CDR2 is FVKESK. CDR3: CASSQIRGDNSPLHF. CDR3 DNA sequence: TGTGCCAGCAGCCAGATACGCGGGGACAATTCACCCCTCCACTTT.

This clone was counted a few times. CDR3 sequence: CASSPPTSGPYNEQFF. The CDR3 bases are TGTGCCAGCTCACCACCTACTAGCGGTCCCTACAATGAGCAGTTCTTC. The chain carries TRBV18 and TRBJ2-1; TRBD2 matches 8 bases. CDR1 is KGHSH, CDR2 LQKENI, per germline. This CDR3 comprises 16 residues. Trimming removed 0 bases from V and 2 bases from J; junction bases left unmatched: 3. Together with reference TRBV18 and TRBJ2-1, the CDR3 gives the full variable domain: NAGVMQNPRHLVRRRGQEARLRCSPMKGHSHVYWYRQLPEEGLKFMVYLQKENIIDESGMPKERFSAEFPKEGPSILRIQQVVRGDSAAYFCASSPPTSGPYNEQFFGPGTRLTVL.

This chain uses TRBV10-3 with TRBJ1-4; a possible D gene is TRBD1 (5 bases). Germline CDR1 ENHRY, CDR2 SYGVKD. The CDR3 extends over 15 amino acids. V gave up 4 bases and J gave up 6 bases, with 15 bases separating them. The CDR3 reads CAISAQGPRDEKLFF. The CDR3 coding sequence is TGTGCCATCAGTGCGCAGGGACCCAGGGATGAAAAACTGTTTTTT.

This clone was counted once. The gene calls are TRBV5-1 and TRBJ2-6; D remains ambiguous. This CDR3 spans 16 amino acids. Between the trimmed V and J ends, which lost 4 bases and 0 bases, there was a span of 11 bases. In germline, CDR1 is SGHRS, CDR2 YFSETQ. The CDR3 loop is CASSPEPISGANVLTF. The CDR3 DNA reads as TGCGCCAGCAGCCCCGAACCCATCTCTGGGGCCAACGTCCTGACTTTC.

This clone has more than one count but fewer than ten. V usage is TRBV5-4 and J usage is TRBJ2-7; no reliable D call. The CDR3 runs to 13 residues. CDR1 SGHNT and CDR2 YYREEE come from the germline V gene (reference sequence). V was trimmed by 10 bases and J by 2 bases, leaving 16 bases between them. DNA of the CDR3: TGTGCCTACTGTCTGGGCGGAACCTACGAGCAGTACTTC. Its translation: CAYCLGGTYEQYF.

This clone turned up a few times. CDR3 sequence: CASSGSGGWDTGELFF. CDR3 bases: TGCGCCAGCAGCGGGAGCGGGGGTTGGGACACCGGGGAGCTGTTTTTT. The J gene is TRBJ2-2, the V gene TRBV5-1; 8 nucleotides match TRBD2. Germline V gene lookup returns CDR1 SGHRS and CDR2 YFSETQ. The CDR3 is 16 residues long. The J segment lost 3 bases and the V segment lost 4 bases, leaving 8 bases of the junction unmatched.

The sample holds one count of this clone. The gene calls are TRBV20-1 and TRBJ1-2, with 7 bases that match TRBD1. Germline values: CDR1 DFQATT, CDR2 SNEGSKA (reference sequence). The junction had 4 bases not matched to a gene; V was cut back by 4 bases and J by 8 bases. The CDR3 contains 11 residues. The CDR3 DNA is TGCAGTGCTAAAGACAGGGCGGGCTACACCTTC. Encoded protein: CSAKDRAGYTF.

The chain employs TRBV18 and TRBJ2-5; 9 positions agree with TRBD1. This CDR3 contains 15 residues. The V segment lost 4 bases and the J segment 5 bases; nucleotides outside the gene matches: 8. Germline CDR1 and CDR2: KGHSH and LQKENI. For the CDR3, the DNA is TGTGCCAGCTCACTACGGGACAGGGCCCAGGAGACCCAGTACTTC. The encoded protein is CASSLRDRAQETQYF.

V is TRBV2 and J is TRBJ2-7; no definite D call. The CDR3 is made up of 11 amino acids. Germline V gene lookup returns CDR1 SNHLY and CDR2 FYNNEI. Trimming left V 7 bases short and J 3 bases short, with 7 bases between. The CDR3 nucleotides are TGTGCCAGCACCGACAACTACGAGCAGTACTTC. Protein product: CASTDNYEQYF.

The chain joins TRBV6-6 to TRBJ2-2; D not certain. The CDR3 covers 15 residues. Trimming took off 6 bases at V and 4 bases at J, with 15 bases between the two ends. The germline CDR1 and CDR2 sequences are MNHNY and SVGAGI (reference sequence). The CDR3: CASSNKYRGTGELFF. The CDR3 DNA is TGTGCCAGCAGCAACAAATATCGCGGCACCGGGGAGCTGTTTTTT.

The gene calls are TRBV19 and TRBJ2-2; TRBD1 matches 8 bases. The length of the CDR3 is 17 residues. The trim removed 4 bases at V and 1 base at J, leaving 8 bases unmatched. Per the germline V gene, CDR1 is LNHDA and CDR2 is SQIVND (reference sequence). The CDR3 here is CASSRALGTGNTGELFF. As DNA, the CDR3 is TGTGCCAGTAGTAGGGCCTTAGGGACAGGGAACACCGGGGAGCTGTTTTTT. The whole variable domain, remainder taken from reference TRBV19 and TRBJ2-2, is DGGITQSPKYLFRKEGQNVTLSCEQNLNHDAMYWYRQDPGQGLRLIYYSQIVNDFQKGDIAEGYSVSREKKESFPLTVTSAQKNPTAFYLCASSRALGTGNTGELFFGEGSRLTVL.

This sequence joins TRBV28 and TRBJ2-7; 8 nucleotides agree with TRBD1. The CDR3 runs 15 residues. Germline V gives CDR1 MDHEN, CDR2 SYDVKM. V shed 6 bases, J shed 3 bases, and the junction held 10 bases outside the gene matches. The CDR3 loop reads CASRDAGTGVYEQYF. As DNA, the CDR3 is TGTGCCAGCAGGGATGCCGGGACAGGCGTCTACGAGCAGTACTTC. The complete variable domain, with remaining parts taken from reference TRBV28 and TRBJ2-7, reads DVKVTQSSRYLVKRTGEKVFLECVQDMDHENMFWYRQDPGLGLRLIYFSYDVKMKEKGDIPEGYSVSREKKERFSLILESASTNQTSMYLCASRDAGTGVYEQYFGPGTRLTVT.

The DNA of the CDR3 is TGTGCCATCAGTGTCTTACAGGGATATGGCTACACCTTC. Translation gives CAISVLQGYGYTF. The chain joins TRBV10-3 to TRBJ1-2; tentatively, D is TRBD1 (6 bases). Germline CDR1 ENHRY, CDR2 SYGVKD. CDR3 size: 13 residues. The V and J ends lost 4 bases and 5 bases respectively, with 11 bases between them.

The J gene is TRBJ1-6, the V gene TRBV30; 7 positions agree with TRBD1. The junction had 5 bases not matched to a gene; V was cut back by 3 bases and J by 9 bases. Germline V gives CDR1 GTSNPN, CDR2 SVGIG (reference sequence). There are 13 residues in the CDR3. The CDR3 reads CAWREGQISPLHF. CDR3 bases: TGTGCCTGGAGGGAGGGACAGATTTCACCCCTCCACTTT.

The J gene is TRBJ2-5, the V gene TRBV6-6; either TRBD1 or TRBD2 may fit D (5 bases each). Germline-derived CDR1 and CDR2 are MNHNY and SVGAGI (reference sequence). The CDR3 is 12 residues long. Trimming took off 2 bases at V and 5 bases at J, with 6 bases between the two ends. The CDR3 loop is CASSYGGETQYF. Written as DNA, the CDR3 is TGTGCCAGCAGTTACGGGGGTGAGACCCAGTACTTC.